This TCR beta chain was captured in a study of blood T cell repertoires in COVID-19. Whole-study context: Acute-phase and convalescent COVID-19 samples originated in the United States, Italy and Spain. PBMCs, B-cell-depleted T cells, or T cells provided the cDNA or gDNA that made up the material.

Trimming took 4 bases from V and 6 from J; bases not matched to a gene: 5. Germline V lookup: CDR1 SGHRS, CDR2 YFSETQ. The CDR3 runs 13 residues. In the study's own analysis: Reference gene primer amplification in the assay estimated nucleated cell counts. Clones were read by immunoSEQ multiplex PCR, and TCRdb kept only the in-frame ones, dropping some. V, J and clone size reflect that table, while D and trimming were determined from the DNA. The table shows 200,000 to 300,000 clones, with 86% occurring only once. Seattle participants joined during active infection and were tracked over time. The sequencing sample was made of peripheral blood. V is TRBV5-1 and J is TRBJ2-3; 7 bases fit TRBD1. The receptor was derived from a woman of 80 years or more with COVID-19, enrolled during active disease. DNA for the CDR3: TGCGCCAGCAGCGTTGGGACAGAGGATACGCAGTATTTT. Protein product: CASSVGTEDTQYF.